Listed below are T cell receptor beta chains from one sample, sequenced in a study of cytomegalovirus exposure and HLA in healthy donors. The data were produced by immunoSEQ multiplex PCR, yet TCRdb's version contains in-frame clones alone and is incomplete. This sample has under 250,000 clones, with 70% to 80% found just once. Material: PBMCs. All receptors derive from a woman aged 30 to 39 in good health and CMV-seronegative. CDR3s include the opening cysteine and the closing phenylalanine or tryptophan. The D gene is left open where the match is weak. Size values are once, few and many counts, or a class for expanded clones, and some rows have none.

d_gene	v_gene	abundance	j_gene	CDR3nt	CDR3aa
-	TRBV30	-	TRBJ2-2	TGTGCCTGGAGTGTAATCAGTAACACCGGGGAGCTGTTTTTT	CAWSVISNTGELFF
TRBD1	TRBV7-2	-	TRBJ2-5	TGTGCCAGCAGCTCCCCGGGACAGGAGGGAGAGACCCAGTACTTC	CASSSPGQEGETQYF
TRBD2	TRBV13	-	TRBJ2-2	TGTGCCAGCAGCGTCCGACTAGCGGGCTTCACCGGGGAGCTGTTTTTT	CASSVRLAGFTGELFF
TRBD1	TRBV6-6	once	TRBJ1-5	TGTGCCAGCAGTACCGGAGGGGGCGGACAGCCCCAGCATTTT	CASSTGGGGQPQHF
-	TRBV7-9	-	TRBJ1-3	TGTGCCAGCAGCTTAGTGCAGGCCCGGGATGAGGAACGAAACACCATATATTTT	CASSLVQARDEERNTIYF
-	TRBV18	once	TRBJ2-7	TGTGCCAGCTCACCGGATCAGACTGGAGAGCAGTACTTC	CASSPDQTGEQYF
TRBD2	TRBV5-1	-	TRBJ2-1	TGCGCCAGCGCCCCTCCGCGGGAGTTTCGGAATGAGCAGTTCTTC	CASAPPREFRNEQFF
TRBD1	TRBV7-2	-	TRBJ2-1	TGTGCCAGCAGCTCCTCCTGGGACAGGGAAGCCGTTGAGCAGTTCTTC	CASSSSWDREAVEQFF
-	TRBV21-1	few	TRBJ2-3	TGTGCCAGCAGCAAAGCGGAGGGGAGGGGCACAGATACGCAGTATTTT	CASSKAEGRGTDTQYF
TRBD2	TRBV5-1	-	TRBJ2-1	TGCGCCAGCAGCTCCGGACTAGACAGCTCCTACAATGAGCAGTTCTTC	CASSSGLDSSYNEQFF
TRBD1	TRBV7-9	-	TRBJ2-5	TGTGCCAGCAGTCGACAGGGAGAGACCCAGTACTTC	CASSRQGETQYF
TRBD1	TRBV7-9	few	TRBJ2-7	TGTGCCAGCAGCTCGACCAACAGGGGTCCCGTCTCCTACGAGCAGTACTTC	CASSSTNRGPVSYEQYF
-	TRBV11-2	few	TRBJ2-2	TGTGCCAGCACCCTTGGGGGCGAACTATCTAACACCGGGGAGCTGTTTTTT	CASTLGGELSNTGELFF
TRBD2	TRBV6-4	-	TRBJ2-1	TGTGCCAGCAGTGCACTAGCGGGGGGGTACAATGAGCAGTTCTTC	CASSALAGGYNEQFF
TRBD2	TRBV7-8	-	TRBJ2-5	TGTGCCAGTTCGGGGGGTCGGCAAGAGACCCAGTACTTC	CASSGGRQETQYF
-	TRBV28	-	TRBJ2-1	TGTGCCAGCCACCCGACAGGCAGCTCCTACAATGAGCAGTTCTTC	CASHPTGSSYNEQFF
TRBD2	TRBV10-3	-	TRBJ2-1	TGTGCCATCAGTGGGGGACTAGCGGGGTCCAATGAGCAGTTCTTC	CAISGGLAGSNEQFF
-	TRBV9	-	TRBJ2-7	TGTGCCAGCAGCGTTTTAGCGGACCCCTACGAGCAGTACTTC	CASSVLADPYEQYF
TRBD1	TRBV7-2	-	TRBJ1-5	TGTGCCAGCAGCTTTCCGGGACAGGGGGCCTATCAGCCCCAGCATTTT	CASSFPGQGAYQPQHF
-	TRBV19	few	TRBJ2-2	TGTGCCAGCTCAACAGGGTCCGGGGAGCTGTTTTTT	CASSTGSGELFF
TRBD2	TRBV28	once	TRBJ2-5	TGTGCCAGCAGTTTCGGGACTAGCGGGATAGAGACCCAGTACTTC	CASSFGTSGIETQYF
TRBD2	TRBV7-6	-	TRBJ2-5	TGTGCCAGCAGCCCTAGAGTAGCGGGGGGGCGAGAGACCCAGTACTTC	CASSPRVAGGRETQYF
-	TRBV5-8	few	TRBJ1-2	TGTGCCAGCAGCTTGGGCTCCCTAGACTGGGACTATGGCTACACCTTC	CASSLGSLDWDYGYTF
-	TRBV6-5	few	TRBJ1-2	TGTGCCGCAAGGCCATTCAGGGGTTTACTTTATGGCTACACCTTC	CAARPFRGLLYGYTF
TRBD1	TRBV7-9	once	TRBJ1-1	TGTGCCAGCAGCCCAGGGGGGACTGAAGCTTTCTTT	CASSPGGTEAFF
-	TRBV5-6	-	TRBJ2-1	TGTGCCAGCAGCTGGGAGAATGAGCAGTTCTTC	CASSWENEQFF
-	TRBV4-1	-	TRBJ1-1	TGCGCCAGCAGCCAAGATCCCCGGGGAGACGAAGCTTTCTTT	CASSQDPRGDEAFF
-	TRBV9	-	TRBJ2-1	TGTGCCAGCAGCGTAGCGCTAGGGGCCTACAATGAGCAGTTCTTC	CASSVALGAYNEQFF
TRBD2	TRBV7-9	-	TRBJ2-1	TGTGCCAGCAGCTCGGCGGGGGGGATCTCCTACAATGAGCAGTTCTTC	CASSSAGGISYNEQFF
-	TRBV28	-	TRBJ1-5	TGTGCCAGCAGCTACGTGTGGCCCCAGCATTTT	CASSYVWPQHF
-	TRBV6-5	-	TRBJ2-7	TGTGCCACCCGAAGACAGCACAGCTCCTACGAGCAGTACTTC	CATRRQHSSYEQYF
TRBD2	TRBV6-6	once	TRBJ2-7	TGTGCCAGCAGTATGACTAGCGGGGTGGGCGAGCAGTACTTC	CASSMTSGVGEQYF
TRBD1	TRBV2	-	TRBJ1-2	TGTGCCAGCCATCAGGACAGGGACAAGGTCTATGGCTACACCTTC	CASHQDRDKVYGYTF
-	TRBV9	-	TRBJ1-1	TGTGCCAGCAGCCAGAATATAAACACTGAAGCTTTCTTT	CASSQNINTEAFF
-	TRBV27	-	TRBJ1-1	TGTGCCAGCAGTTTACGCAGAGGAAGCGAAGCTTTCTTT	CASSLRRGSEAFF
TRBD2	TRBV28	-	TRBJ2-1	TGTGCCAGCAGTCTTAGCGGGATAAACAATGAGCAGTTCTTC	CASSLSGINNEQFF
TRBD1	TRBV7-9	once	TRBJ2-1	TGTGCCAGCAGAGACGTTGGACAGGGGGTTAGCAATGAGCAGTTCTTC	CASRDVGQGVSNEQFF
TRBD1	TRBV30	-	TRBJ2-7	TGTGCCTGGAGTATGACAGGGTACGAGCAGTACTTC	CAWSMTGYEQYF
TRBD2	TRBV7-2	-	TRBJ2-1	TGTGCCAGCAGCTTGGGACTAGCGGTCAATGAGCAGTTCTTC	CASSLGLAVNEQFF
-	TRBV7-2	-	TRBJ2-7	TGTGCCAGCAGCGCACAAGCGCAGGGGGGCTTGTACGAGCAGTACTTC	CASSAQAQGGLYEQYF
TRBD1	TRBV30	-	TRBJ2-3	TGTGCCTGGAGTACCGGACAGGGGATGGATACGCAGTATTTT	CAWSTGQGMDTQYF
-	TRBV2	-	TRBJ2-3	TGTGCCAGGTGGACGGGAGCCCTCACAGATACGCAGTATTTT	CARWTGALTDTQYF
TRBD2	TRBV4-1	-	TRBJ2-3	TGCGCCAGCAGCCAAGAGGGGCGATTAGCGGGCCCCACAGATACGCAGTATTTT	CASSQEGRLAGPTDTQYF
-	TRBV5-1	few	TRBJ2-7	TGCGCCAGCAGCTTGGAGTCTGGAGGGGGCGGAGAGCAGTACTTC	CASSLESGGGGEQYF
-	TRBV18	-	TRBJ2-7	TGTGCCAGCTCACTACCGGTAGCTGAGCAGTACTTC	CASSLPVAEQYF
-	TRBV10-3	few	TRBJ2-3	TGTGCCATCAGGCGGAGCGTTGTCGATACGCAGTATTTT	CAIRRSVVDTQYF
TRBD1	TRBV27	-	TRBJ1-2	TGTGCCAGCAGTTTAGTCCCACAGGGGCCCTATGGCTACACCTTC	CASSLVPQGPYGYTF
-	TRBV7-9	-	TRBJ1-4	TGTGCCAGCAGCTTAGCATTCGGGGGGGCTGGGGAAAAACTGTTTTTT	CASSLAFGGAGEKLFF
TRBD2	TRBV6-4	-	TRBJ2-1	TGTGCCAGCAGTCCAATGGGACTAGCGGGAGGAGGGCAGTTCTTC	CASSPMGLAGGGQFF
TRBD1	TRBV2	-	TRBJ2-2	TGTGCCAGTGGTTACCCGGGACAGGGGTCGATTCGCGCCGGGGAGCTGTTTTTT	CASGYPGQGSIRAGELFF
TRBD1	TRBV18	-	TRBJ2-3	TGTGCCAGCTCTCTGGACAGGGACGCAGATACGCAGTATTTT	CASSLDRDADTQYF
-	TRBV6-1	few	TRBJ1-2	TGTGCCAGCAGTCTACTACCGCAGACTCGTGGCTACACCTTC	CASSLLPQTRGYTF
TRBD1	TRBV28	once	TRBJ2-5	TGTGCCAGCAGTTTAGTACAGGGGGTCGGAGAGACCCAGTACTTC	CASSLVQGVGETQYF
-	TRBV7-6	-	TRBJ1-1	TGTGCCAGCAGCTTAGGAGATGGAGGGGTGAACACTGAAGCTTTCTTT	CASSLGDGGVNTEAFF
TRBD1	TRBV7-9	-	TRBJ2-6	TGTGCCAGCAGCCCAGCGACAGGGGGATTCTCTGGGGCCAACGTCCTGACTTTC	CASSPATGGFSGANVLTF
TRBD2	TRBV30	-	TRBJ2-7	TGTGCCTGGAGTGTCGGGGGGAATGACGAGCAGTACTTC	CAWSVGGNDEQYF
-	TRBV7-3	-	TRBJ2-1	TGTGCCAGCAGCTCTTCTCGGGAAGGGGGGGACTGGAATGAGCAGTTCTTC	CASSSSREGGDWNEQFF
-	TRBV11-2	-	TRBJ2-7	TGTGCCAGCAGCGCCTCCGGGACACTACCCTACGAGCAGTACTTC	CASSASGTLPYEQYF
-	TRBV2	-	TRBJ1-2	TGTGCCAGCAGTCGGGACACTTCTAACTATGGCTACACCTTC	CASSRDTSNYGYTF